This T cell receptor beta chain was observed in a study of cytomegalovirus exposure and HLA in healthy donors. In the study overall: The same platform was used for the approximately 120 validation repertoires as for the 666 first-cohort repertoires, as reported in a later analysis.

In germline, CDR1 is WSHSY, CDR2 SAAADI. Between the trimmed V and J ends, which lost 6 bases and 4 bases, there was a span of 15 bases. The CDR3 covers 14 residues. There are a few counts of this clone. As yet, its antigen is unknown. Study observations and caveats: Overall, about 160 TCR beta chains were annotated as cytomegalovirus-associated. Rarity held for most TCR sequences, but there were some public TCRs that occurred in many donors.

Profiled with immunoSEQ multiplex PCR; TCRdb holds only in-frame clones, not every one. Of about 44,000 clones detected, 90% to 95% appear once; the ten largest clones hold around 2.1%. This clonotype was sampled from a woman aged 18-35 years in good health and CMV-seronegative. What was sequenced was PBMCs. This rearrangement joins TRBV10-2 to TRBJ2-5; weak D call: TRBD2 (5 bases). The CDR3 loop reads CASSPGIGLETQYF. DNA for the CDR3: TGCGCCAGCAGCCCGGGAATAGGATTAGAGACCCAGTACTTC.